This T cell receptor (beta chain) derives from a study of CD8 T cells in Susac syndrome. RNA totalling about 0.45 to 1 ug underwent reverse transcription with random hexamers. TCR beta CDR3 was amplified by immunoSEQ covering 54 Vbeta and 13 Jbeta. TCRdb used MiXCR to reprocess the immunoSEQ multiplex PCR reads, holding one entry per CDR3 protein. The sample has under 150,000 distinct CDR3 sequences; nearly 95% are singletons. V lost 5 bases, J lost 1 base, and 17 bases lay in between. The CDR3 spans 16 residues. Germline lookup yields CDR1 MNHNS and CDR2 SASEGT. This clonotype was sampled from a human donor in good health. The gene calls are TRBV6-1 and TRBJ2-5; D is possibly TRBD1 or TRBD2 (5 bases each). The source material was CD8+ T cells from PBMCs. The CDR3 loop reads CASSQIRDGTQETQYF. DNA for the CDR3: TGTGCCAGCAGTCAGATCAGGGACGGAACCCAAGAGACCCAGTACTTC.